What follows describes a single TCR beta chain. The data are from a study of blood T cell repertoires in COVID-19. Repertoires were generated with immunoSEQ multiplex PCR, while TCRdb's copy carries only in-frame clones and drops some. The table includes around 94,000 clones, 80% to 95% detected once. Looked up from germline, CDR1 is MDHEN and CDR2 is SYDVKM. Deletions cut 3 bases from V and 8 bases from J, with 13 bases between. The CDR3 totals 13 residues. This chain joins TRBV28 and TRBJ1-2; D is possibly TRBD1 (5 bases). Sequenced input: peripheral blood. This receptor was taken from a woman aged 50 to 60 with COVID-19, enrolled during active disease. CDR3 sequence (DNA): TGTGCCAGCAGTTTGGCGACAGTTCGGGGCTACACCTTC. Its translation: CASSLATVRGYTF.